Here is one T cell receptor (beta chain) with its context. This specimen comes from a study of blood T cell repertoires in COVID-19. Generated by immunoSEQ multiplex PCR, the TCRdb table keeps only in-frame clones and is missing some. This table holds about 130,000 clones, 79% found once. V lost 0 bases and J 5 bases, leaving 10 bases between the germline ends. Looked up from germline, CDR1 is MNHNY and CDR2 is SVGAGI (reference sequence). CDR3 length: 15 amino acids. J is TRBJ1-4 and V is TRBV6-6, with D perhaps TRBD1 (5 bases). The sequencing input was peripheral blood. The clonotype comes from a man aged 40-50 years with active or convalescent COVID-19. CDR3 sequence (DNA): TGTGCCAGCAGTTACTCGGGGCCTCTAAATGAAAAACTGTTTTTT. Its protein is CASSYSGPLNEKLFF.